These T cell receptor beta chains were read from a single sample in a study of blood T cells in healthy people across ages. TCRdb ran MiXCR on the 5' RACE reads and lists one entry per CDR3 protein. The sample has 650,000 to 700,000 distinct CDR3 sequences, 32% seen once. Sequencing was carried out using blood. All receptors come from a woman aged 80 or older in good health. CDR3s leave out the opening cysteine and the closing phenylalanine or tryptophan. Each record gives: D gene, V gene, CDR3 protein. D genes are given only for firm matches.

.	TRBV5-1	ASSLGTEKPGTD
.	TRBV6-1	ASSEGGTQY
TRBD1	TRBV20-1	SARELGTGSYGYT
TRBD2	TRBV30	AWSVGGRASDTQY
.	TRBV5-1	ASSHNGYEQY
.	TRBV11-1	ASRSVDRYNEQF
TRBD1	TRBV20-1	SAQGTGEYGYT
TRBD1	TRBV20-1	SASRDREDTEAF
TRBD2	TRBV7-2	VHTREGRNEQF
TRBD1	TRBV6-2/TRBV6-3	ASKGQPHNQPQH
TRBD1	TRBV7-2	ASSLARGHGNEQF
.	TRBV20-1	SAATTTSSYEQY
.	TRBV27	ASSLFGQPQH
TRBD2	TRBV2	ASRVGLAQETQY
.	TRBV6-2/TRBV6-3	ASVETPGANVLT
.	TRBV6-5	ASRLDVGQTQY
.	TRBV27	ASGNLARGKLF
.	TRBV5-1	ASSLGRAAYGYT
TRBD1	TRBV10-3	AISEFSDAWDREYEQY
.	TRBV5-1	ASSLGRGSGQPQH
TRBD2	TRBV19	ASSVGTGGDFANAGERF
TRBD2	TRBV9	ASSAVAGGVADTQY
.	TRBV7-2	ASSPRDRLYEQY
.	TRBV12-3/TRBV12-4	ASSPSLYEQY
TRBD1	TRBV7-9	ASSFGQARTEAF
TRBD2	TRBV7-8	ASSMGTSGLNTQY